This TCR beta chain derives from a study of human T cells and chemical hapten exposure. Documented time point: patch test 1, 2 weeks after DPC sensitization. Indicated treatment: therapeutic diphenylcyclopropenone sensitization with weekly scalp DPC. TCRdb re-called the RACE reads with MiXCR, one entry per CDR3 protein. In the table there are about 100,000 distinct CDR3 sequences, 11% of which are singletons. V shed 4 bases and J shed 2 bases, with 12 bases lying between them. CDR3 length equals 13 residues. CDR1 and CDR2 from the germline V gene are SQVTM and ANQGSEA. This clonotype was detected many times.

V and J are TRBV29-1 and TRBJ2-7; D unresolved. Sequences were derived from whole blood, sampled in connection with sensitization to the hapten diphenylcyclopropenone (DPC). The clonotype was recovered from a woman between 40 and 55 years old with alopecia areata. Some clones in this sample may be carry-over from other donors' samples. The CDR3 DNA reads TGCAGCGTTGTTCTTCACAAAGCCTACGAGCAGTACTTC. Its translation is CSVVLHKAYEQYF.